This record covers a single T cell receptor (beta chain). This entry belongs to a study of cytomegalovirus exposure and HLA in healthy donors. Study information: An early release of data contained around 80 million unique TCRs, which came from HLA-typed donors.

With 60 Vbeta and 13 Jbeta primers, the PCR was carried out. Profiling relied on immunoSEQ multiplex PCR, and the TCRdb table lists in-frame clones only, not all of them. This table has about 200,000 clones, approximately 70% appearing once. The clonotype comes from a man aged 40-55 years in good health and CMV-seropositive. Sequenced sample: PBMCs.

CDR3 DNA: TGTGCCAGCAGCACGCTCGGGAATTCACCCCTCCACTTT. Translation gives CASSTLGNSPLHF. The chain joins TRBV9 to TRBJ1-6; no firm D call. The V end lost 4 bases, the J end lost 7 bases, and 9 bases lay between the germline ends. CDR1 and CDR2 (germline): SGDLS, YYNGEE. The CDR3 covers 13 residues.